The entry below describes one T cell receptor beta chain. Its antigen is undetermined. The germline V gene encodes CDR1 DFQATT and CDR2 SNEGSKA (reference sequence). The CDR3 is 14 residues long. This entry belongs to a study of CXCR3-negative and CXCR3-positive naive CD8 T cells. With roughly 300,000 cells each, the CD8+ T cell subsets were individually sorted in triplicate. UMI labels and 5' RACE were used to prepare the TRB cDNA libraries. TCRdb reprocessed the 5' RACE reads, with one entry per CDR3 protein and no DNA. This listing includes 65,000 to 75,000 distinct CDR3 sequences. Whole-study findings and limits: With respect to TRBV-TRBJ usage, naive CXCR3-negative and CXCR3-positive cells were similar; memory differed. In CXCR3-positive naive cells, the TRB CDR3s were more hydrophobic than in CXCR3-negative naive cells. The study found comparably high diversity in both naive subsets and much lower diversity in memory CD8+ cells.

The source material was naive CXCR3- CD8+ T cells from blood. Subset defined: CD45RO-CCR7+CD27+CD95- naive CD8+ T cells lacking CXCR3 (TNR3-). The source is a human donor in good health. Some clones in this sample may be carry-over from other donors' samples. V is TRBV20-1 and J is TRBJ1-1; lacking DNA, the TRBD1 call made by TCRdb goes unchecked. The CDR3: CSARDQGRETEAFF.